What follows describes a single TCR beta chain. The antigen is undetermined. TCRdb's table, derived via immunoSEQ multiplex PCR, lists solely in-frame clones and lacks some. Seen here are under 20,000 clones, under 85% observed once, and the top ten hold roughly 20%. These data are taken from a study of vaccination effects on CD4 cells after COVID-19. Before sequencing, viral peptide pools were used by the ViraFEST assay to expand antigen-specific CD4+ T cells. With 9 to 11 days of culture completed, CD4+ T cells were isolated. Sometime from March through December 2020, the person acquired a SARS-CoV-2 infection that PCR confirmed. It was two doses of either the BNT162b2 or mRNA-1273 vaccine that participants received. There are 13 residues in the CDR3. Germline-derived CDR1 and CDR2 are LNHDA and SQIVND (reference sequence). V shed 9 bases and J shed 0 bases, with 6 bases lying between them.

This chain joins TRBV19 and TRBJ2-6; D is unclear. The sequence was obtained from a human donor who had a prior SARS-CoV-2 infection. The sample consisted of CD4+ T cells from PBMCs cultured with SARS-CoV-2 spike peptides, taken after COVID-19 vaccination. CDR3 DNA sequence: TGTGCCAGCCAAGTCTCTGGGGCCAACGTCCTGACTTTC. Protein sequence: CASQVSGANVLTF.